This entry features one TCR beta chain sequence. These data originate in a study of T-cell reconstitution after alpha-beta-depleted transplantation in children. This CDR3 has 15 amino acids. The germline gives CDR1 SGHAT, CDR2 FQDESV (reference sequence). V was pared by 7 bases and J by 3 bases, with 8 bases of the junction left unmatched. Unique molecular identifiers were used to barcode this TCRbeta library. TCRdb processed the PCR reads anew with MiXCR; each CDR3 protein has one entry. The sample records some 520,000 distinct CDR3 sequences, less than 35% being singletons. The starting material was PBMCs from the stem cell graft donor, obtained from the stem cell graft. The V gene is TRBV11-1, the J gene TRBJ1-2; 10 nucleotides line up with TRBD1. The sequence was obtained from a human donor who donated a stem cell graft to a child with aplastic anemia. The CDR3 sequence: CASTSGTGADYGYTF. CDR3 DNA: TGTGCCAGCACCTCCGGGACAGGGGCTGACTATGGCTACACCTTC.